This TCR beta chain was obtained from a study of T cell repertoires and HLA-DP antigens listed by TCRdb under 2018. Study-level background: The study used an in vitro model of CD4+ T cell alloreactivity against allogeneic HLA-DP presented by transduced HeLa cells. Compared with self, one alloantigen differed at one amino acid in the peptide-binding groove and the other differed at under 11, modelling structurally similar versus dissimilar alloantigens. The three donors were two male and one female, with ages ranging from the 18-to-29 to the 60-to-69 age band. Average DNA input was approximately 200 ng for sorted CD137+CD4+ samples, compared with 1,200 ng for pre-culture CD4+ samples.

Untouched CD4+ T cells were isolated from Ficoll-separated PBMC through negative selection with magnetic beads, and an average purity of about 98% was reached. Untouched CD4+ T cells were isolated from Ficoll-separated PBMC with magnetic beads, reaching approximately 98% purity with negligible CD8+ contamination. Peripheral blood mononuclear cells came from the buffy coats of a few healthy blood donors. CMV seronegative status was shared by all three donors. Genomic DNA was extracted with the DNeasy Blood & Tissue Kit. TCRB sequencing was performed on genomic DNA from sorted CD137+CD4+ cells and pre-culture CD4+ baseline samples from each subject. Points the paper makes about the study in general: Limitations included only a few donors, a non-physiological HeLa antigen-presenting system, and the use of total CD4+ responder cells. Naive and memory CD4+ repertoires were not analysed separately. An average cumulative frequency of about 36% against one allele and about 48% against the other was found for clones undetected before culture. Similar clonality (around 0.36) was observed for sorted CD137+ cells against both alloantigens, and this clonality was much higher than that observed in pre-culture samples (approximately 0.043).

The immunoSEQ multiplex PCR, with forward primers for 54 TRBV segments and reverse primers for 13 TRBJ segments, was used to amplify TCRB CDR3 regions. Pre-culture CD4+ samples were sequenced at deep resolution, targeting 200,000 or so T cell genomes. Sequencing of the amplicons on an Illumina HiSeq System generated 87 bp reads spanning the CDR3. In the original analysis: Correction for PCR and sequencing errors was applied to reads, and CDR3 regions were defined through alignment to IMGT reference sequences. Template and unique rearrangement counts were estimated using synthetic template pools. Clonality was computed as 1 minus Pielou's evenness. Richness was estimated with the Daley-Smith estimator. Repertoire overlap was measured with Morisita's index. Clones found in cultured samples but undetected in the pre-culture repertoire of the corresponding donor were defined as low-abundance clones. TCRdb retrieved this table from immuneACCESS and kept in-frame rearrangements only. Not all clones are present; in checked studies, unresolved V genes account for under half, and no reason is known for the remainder. Clone size and V and J calls were adopted from that table, with D and trimming inferred from the DNA. In all, the sample holds about 73,000 clones, and around four fifths of those were seen once. Jointly, the top ten make up around 1.5% of the sample.

Turning to this clone: This clone's antigen is unknown. Per-base quality was not reported, and no clone a single base away is much larger than it.

The sequencing input was CD4+ T cells from PBMCs. The receptor comes from a man between 60 and 75 years old in good health and CMV-seronegative.

This receptor has the CDR3 CASSGGGAGANVLTF. The sequence in DNA is TGTGCCAGCAGTGGAGGGGGGGCTGGGGCCAACGTCCTGACTTTC. The V gene is TRBV6-1 and the J gene is TRBJ2-6, and TRBD2 may be the D gene, going by 7 matching bases. The germline V gene provides CDR1 MNHNS and CDR2 SASEGT. From the cysteine up to the phenylalanine, the CDR3 has a length of 15 residues. Here the CDR3 DNA is all that survives: 45 bases in frame from base 1. V lost 4 bases and J lost 2 bases; the stretch between them is 9 bases long.